This T cell receptor beta chain was obtained from a study of cytotoxic CD8 clonotypes in ibrutinib-treated CLL. The CDR3 consists of 15 residues. Trimming took 0 bases from V and 7 from J, leaving 13 bases between them. The V gene's germline CDR1 is SGHTA and CDR2 FQGNSA. This table comes from immunoSEQ multiplex PCR, and its TCRdb copy is limited to in-frame clones, with some not included. The table has roughly 200,000 clones, around 70% seen once. This chain links TRBV7-2 with TRBJ1-5; a possible D gene is TRBD1 (5 bases). The receptor was derived from a human donor with chronic lymphocytic leukemia. The source was PBMCs, collected after 12 months of ibrutinib treatment. The CDR3 loop reads CASSLAGWGLQPQHF. DNA of the CDR3: TGTGCCAGCAGCTTAGCTGGTTGGGGACTCCAGCCCCAGCATTTT. The full variable domain, its missing parts supplied by reference TRBV7-2 and TRBJ1-5, is GAGVSQSPSNKVTEKGKDVELRCDPISGHTALYWYRQSLGQGLEFLIYFQGNSAPDKSGLPSDRFSAERTGGSVSTLTIQRTQQEDSAVYLCASSLAGWGLQPQHFGDGTRLSIL.